A single sample is the source of the 20 T cell receptor beta chains below, sequenced in a study of cytomegalovirus exposure and HLA in healthy donors. The study ran its PCR with 60 Vbeta and 13 Jbeta primers. Profiling relied on immunoSEQ multiplex PCR, and the TCRdb table lists in-frame clones only, not all of them. In the table there are around 76,000 clones, around 70% of which are singletons. The specimen sequenced was PBMCs. The receptors stem from a woman aged 35 to 49 in good health and CMV-seropositive.

The sample holds a few counts of this clone. V and J are TRBV29-1 and TRBJ1-1; TRBD1 agrees at 8 bases. Germline lookup yields CDR1 SQVTM and CDR2 ANQGSEA. Trimming at V came to 4 bases and at J to 10 bases, leaving 11 bases not matched to a gene. This CDR3 region has 13 residues. The CDR3 nucleotides read TGCAGCGTTGGGGGACAGGACCCACTTATAGCTTTCTTT. This encodes CSVGGQDPLIAFF. The variable domain in full, with the rest retrieved from reference TRBV29-1 and TRBJ1-1, is SAVISQKPSRDICQRGTSLTIQCQVDSQVTMMFWYRQQPGQSLTLIATANQGSEATYESGFVIDKFPISRPNLTFSTLTVSNMSPEDSSIYLCSVGGQDPLIAFFGQGTRLTVV.

V usage is TRBV27 and J usage is TRBJ2-1; the D is unclear. The CDR3 runs to 11 residues. Trimming removed 4 bases at V and 7 bases at J, with 5 bases between. CDR1 is MNHEY, CDR2 SMNVEV, per germline (reference sequence). In DNA, the CDR3 is TGTGCCAGCAGTTCCTTAAATGAGCAGTTCTTC. Its protein product is CASSSLNEQFF.

The CDR3 loop reads CASSSGTSNQPQHF. In DNA, the CDR3 is TGTGCCAGCAGCTCCGGGACAAGTAATCAGCCCCAGCATTTT. The gene calls are TRBV11-2 and TRBJ1-5; D perhaps matches TRBD1 (6 bases). The CDR3 covers 14 residues. Deletions cut 4 bases from V and 4 bases from J, with 11 bases between. Per the germline V gene, CDR1 is SGHAT and CDR2 is FQNNGV.

This clone was seen only once. The J gene is TRBJ2-5, the V gene TRBV7-9; 7 bases agree with TRBD2. This CDR3 region has 14 residues. Germline assignment: CDR1 SEHNR and CDR2 FQNEAQ (reference sequence). With 11 bases clipped from V and 2 bases from J, the junction kept 11 bases outside the gene matches. CDR3 in amino acids: CASNGASGQETQYF. The CDR3 DNA is TGTGCCTCCAACGGGGCTAGCGGACAAGAGACCCAGTACTTC. The full variable domain, completed using reference TRBV7-9 and TRBJ2-5, is DTGVSQNPRHKITKRGQNVTFRCDPISEHNRLYWYRQTLGQGPEFLTYFQNEAQLEKSRLLSDRFSAERPKGSFSTLEIQRTEQGDSAMYLCASNGASGQETQYFGPGTRLLVL.

This rearrangement joins TRBV7-6 to TRBJ2-7; D perhaps matches TRBD1 (5 bases). CDR1 SGHVS and CDR2 FNYEAQ come from the germline V gene. This CDR3 contains 15 residues. The V end lost 0 bases, the J end lost 3 bases, and 12 bases lay between the germline ends. In nucleotides, the CDR3 is TGTGCCAGCAGCTTAGCTTCCGACAGAGGCTACGAGCAGTACTTC. It translates to CASSLASDRGYEQYF. The full variable domain, rest sourced from reference TRBV7-6 and TRBJ2-7, is GAGVSQSPRYKVTKRGQDVALRCDPISGHVSLYWYRQALGQGPEFLTYFNYEAQQDKSGLPNDRFSAERPEGSISTLTIQRTEQRDSAMYRCASSLASDRGYEQYFGPGTRLTVT.

This chain links TRBV28 with TRBJ2-7, with 7 bases aligning to TRBD2. V shed 5 bases and J 2 bases; nucleotides not matched to a gene: 12. CDR3 length: 16 residues. Germline V lookup: CDR1 MDHEN, CDR2 SYDVKM. The CDR3 is CASSPTTSASAYEQYF. In DNA form, the CDR3 reads TGTGCCAGCAGTCCAACCACTAGCGCGAGCGCCTACGAGCAGTACTTC. The full variable domain, in which reference TRBV28 and TRBJ2-7 provide the parts outside the CDR3, is DVKVTQSSRYLVKRTGEKVFLECVQDMDHENMFWYRQDPGLGLRLIYFSYDVKMKEKGDIPEGYSVSREKKERFSLILESASTNQTSMYLCASSPTTSASAYEQYFGPGTRLTVT.

The table lists this clone with a count of one. The CDR3 region has the DNA TGTGCCAGCTCACCCGGGGAGGGCCATTCCTACAATGAGCAGTTCTTC. Encoded protein: CASSPGEGHSYNEQFF. The chain has TRBV18 and TRBJ2-1; TRBD2 aligns across 7 bases. CDR1 and CDR2 from the germline V gene are KGHSH and LQKENI. V gave up 3 bases and J gave up 1 base; unmatched junction bases: 6. The CDR3 covers 16 residues.

The rearrangement uses TRBV4-1 and TRBJ2-7, with TRBD1 matching over 9 bases. This CDR3 is 15 amino acids long. Germline CDR1 is MGHRA and CDR2 is YSYEKL. The V gene end was trimmed by 3 bases and the J gene end by 2 bases; junction bases not matched to a gene: 5. CDR3 amino acids: CASSQTGTGTYEQYF. The CDR3 nucleotides read TGCGCCAGCAGCCAGACCGGGACAGGGACCTACGAGCAGTACTTC.

The chain uses TRBV5-4 and TRBJ2-7; D is unresolved. Germline loops: CDR1 SGHNT, CDR2 YYREEE (reference sequence). V dropped 2 bases and J dropped 3 bases, with 9 bases sitting between them. This CDR3 is built from 13 residues. This chain's CDR3 is CASSFDPGYEQYF. The CDR3 nucleotides read TGTGCCAGCAGCTTCGATCCCGGCTACGAGCAGTACTTC.

This clone occurred a few times. The chain uses TRBV29-1 and TRBJ2-5, with 7 positions matching TRBD2. Germline-derived CDR1 and CDR2 are SQVTM and ANQGSEA. V lost 4 bases and J lost 4; bases outside the gene matches: 3. The CDR3 runs 12 residues. The CDR3 sequence: CSVAPGGETQYF. In DNA form, the CDR3 reads TGCAGCGTTGCACCGGGAGGAGAGACCCAGTACTTC.

The genes are TRBV29-1 and TRBJ2-4; tentative D call: TRBD1 (5 bases). Trimming pared 3 bases from V and 0 bases from J, leaving 9 bases between. The CDR3 has 14 amino acids. Germline CDR1 and CDR2: SQVTM and ANQGSEA. In DNA, the CDR3 is TGCAGCGTTGACAGGGCCCTAGCCAAAAACATTCAGTACTTC. Protein: CSVDRALAKNIQYF.

This clone has a single count. CDR3 amino acids: CASSLMGRGQGASNQPQHF. Written as DNA, the CDR3 is TGTGCCAGCAGCTTAATGGGCCGGGGACAGGGGGCGAGCAATCAGCCCCAGCATTTT. The rearrangement links TRBV7-2 to TRBJ1-5; TRBD1 matches 12 bases. Germline loops: CDR1 SGHTA, CDR2 FQGNSA. V lost 2 bases, J lost 1 base, and 9 bases stayed unmatched. This CDR3 comprises 19 residues.

The chain recombines TRBV2 with TRBJ1-5; no definite D call. Trimming cost V 5 bases and J 4 bases, with 12 bases left between them. The CDR3 loop spans 14 amino acids. Germline-derived CDR1 and CDR2 are SNHLY and FYNNEI. Here the CDR3 DNA reads TGTGCCAGCAGTACGGAGGGTCAAAATCAGCCCCAGCATTTT. Its protein product is CASSTEGQNQPQHF. Supplemented by reference TRBV2 and TRBJ1-5, the full variable domain reads EPEVTQTPSHQVTQMGQEVILRCVPISNHLYFYWYRQILGQKVEFLVSFYNNEISEKSEIFDDQFSVERPDGSNFTLKIRSTKLEDSAMYFCASSTEGQNQPQHFGDGTRLSIL.

The chain uses TRBV10-1 and TRBJ2-7, with D unclear. Trimming shortened V by 3 bases and J by 1 base, and 10 bases separated the two germline ends. CDR1 and CDR2 from the germline V gene are WNHNN and SYGVQD (reference sequence). The CDR3 runs to 14 residues. The DNA of the CDR3 is TGCGCCAGCAGTGACTATGGAGATTCCTACGAGCAGTACTTC. Protein product: CASSDYGDSYEQYF.

The chain has TRBV2 and TRBJ2-7, with D perhaps matching TRBD1 (5 bases). Germline lookup yields CDR1 SNHLY and CDR2 FYNNEI. With 6 bases removed from V and 3 bases from J, the gap between germline ends came to 18 bases. The CDR3 is made up of 15 amino acids. The CDR3 region has the DNA TGTGCCAGCAGATCACAGACAGAAAACTTCTACGAGCAGTACTTC. Protein: CASRSQTENFYEQYF. Looking up the rest from reference TRBV2 and TRBJ2-7 gives the full variable domain: EPEVTQTPSHQVTQMGQEVILRCVPISNHLYFYWYRQILGQKVEFLVSFYNNEISEKSEIFDDQFSVERPDGSNFTLKIRSTKLEDSAMYFCASRSQTENFYEQYFGPGTRLTVT.

This clone was seen only a few times. The rearrangement links TRBV6-5 to TRBJ1-4, with 9 bases that match TRBD1. The CDR3 totals 14 residues. Germline V gene data show CDR1 as MNHEY and CDR2 as SVGAGI. V shed 6 bases and J 8 bases; nucleotides not matched to a gene: 7. The CDR3 is CASSPGQGREKLFF. CDR3 sequence (DNA): TGTGCCAGCAGCCCGGGACAGGGCAGAGAAAAACTGTTTTTT.

This clone was counted between two and nine times. The V call is TRBV5-4, the J call TRBJ2-7, with TRBD2 matching 12 bases. The V gene's germline CDR1 is SGHNT and CDR2 YYREEE (reference sequence). The V segment lost 4 bases and the J segment 3 bases; nucleotides outside the gene matches: 5. The CDR3 is 15 residues long. The CDR3 nucleotides read TGTGCCAGCAGCCAGACTAGCGGGAGTATCTACGAGCAGTACTTC. Protein product: CASSQTSGSIYEQYF.

The genes are TRBV15 and TRBJ2-7; TRBD1 aligns across 8 bases. Germline CDR1 reads LNHNV; CDR2 reads YYDKDF (reference sequence). V was pared by 3 bases and J by 0 bases, with 7 bases of the junction left unmatched. CDR3 length: 16 amino acids. CDR3 nucleotide sequence: TGTGCCACCAGCAGCCTAGAGGGACAGGTCTCCTACGAGCAGTACTTC. This encodes CATSSLEGQVSYEQYF.

In its sample, this clone was seen a few times. The gene calls are TRBV4-1 and TRBJ2-1; no clear D. The CDR3 runs to 17 residues. Deletions cut 3 bases from V and 1 base from J, with 16 bases between. Per the germline V gene, CDR1 is MGHRA and CDR2 is YSYEKL. This CDR3 reads CASSHQAQTASYNEQFF. The DNA for the CDR3 is TGCGCCAGCAGCCATCAGGCACAAACTGCATCCTACAATGAGCAGTTCTTC.

This clone has a handful of counts. The genes are TRBV12-5 and TRBJ1-1; D unclear. The CDR3 is 20 residues long. Per the germline V gene, CDR1 is LGHNT and CDR2 is FRNRAP. Trimming left V 7 bases short and J 3 bases short, with 33 bases between. The CDR3 DNA sequence: TGTGCTAGTGCCCAAAAAAGATTGAGGACCCAGGTCGGCGGGGACACTGAAGCTTTCTTT. It yields the protein CASAQKRLRTQVGGDTEAFF.